Listed here are 3 T cell receptor beta chains from one sample, sequenced in a study of T-cell memory formation after mild COVID-19. TCRdb passed the 5' RACE reads through MiXCR, listing each CDR3 protein once. Among roughly 410,000 distinct CDR3 sequences listed, roughly 24% were seen once. Sample: PBMCs or a T cell subset sorted from them (not recorded which). Receptors were obtained from an adult woman who had mild COVID-19 (a few samples of this study predate the infection). Cell type and time point are not known.

Many counts were recorded for this clonotype. J is TRBJ1-3 and V is TRBV5-5; D is unresolved. The germline V gene has CDR1 SGHKS and CDR2 YYEKEE (reference sequence). V was clipped by 1 base and J by 7 bases, with 9 bases between them. CDR3 length equals 13 residues. CDR3 DNA sequence: TGTGCCAGCAGCTTGCGGCGGGAGAACACCATATATTTT. Translated: CASSLRRENTIYF.

This clonotype came up a few times. Here the CDR3 DNA reads TGTGCCACCTGGGGGAGCGGGGGCACAGATACGCAGTATTTT. Encoded protein: CATWGSGGTDTQYF. The chain joins TRBV12-3 or TRBV12-4 to TRBJ2-3; 7 positions agree with TRBD2. V lost 10 bases, J lost 1 base, and 8 bases stayed unmatched. The CDR3 spans 14 residues.

In the case of this clonotype: One end of the junction is discordant with germline, which a read error may explain. The chain joins TRBV5-1 to TRBJ2-1; 12 bases match TRBD2. Looked up from germline, CDR1 is SGHRS and CDR2 is YFSETQ. The CDR3 contains 13 residues. The CDR3 loop reads CASSSTSGSTKIF. The CDR3, as DNA: TGCGCCAGCAGCTCGACTAGCGGGAGTACGAAGATCTTC.